A single T cell receptor beta chain is shown here with its context. This sample was included in a study of blood T cell repertoires in COVID-19. Across the study: The United States, Italy and Spain supplied acute and convalescent COVID-19 samples. In each case, the material was cDNA or gDNA derived from T cells, B-cell-depleted T cells, or PBMCs.

Germline assignment: CDR1 SGHDT and CDR2 YYEEEE. The trim removed 8 bases at V and 2 bases at J, leaving 10 bases unmatched. The CDR3 extends over 15 amino acids. Per the original methods: Estimation of nucleated cell counts was performed using reference gene primer amplification. Sequencing was performed with immunoSEQ multiplex PCR; in TCRdb, only in-frame clones are kept and a portion is missing. V, J and clone size were drawn from that table, and D and trimming were deduced from the DNA. The data hold roughly 500,000 clones, with 80% to 90% observed a single time. The receptor's source is a human donor in a cohort sampled during active COVID-19. The specimen sequenced was peripheral blood. V usage is TRBV5-6 and J usage is TRBJ2-3, with 8 bases lining up with TRBD1. CDR3 loop: CASVLQGETTDTQYF. The CDR3 nucleotides are TGTGCCAGTGTACTACAGGGGGAAACCACAGATACGCAGTATTTT.